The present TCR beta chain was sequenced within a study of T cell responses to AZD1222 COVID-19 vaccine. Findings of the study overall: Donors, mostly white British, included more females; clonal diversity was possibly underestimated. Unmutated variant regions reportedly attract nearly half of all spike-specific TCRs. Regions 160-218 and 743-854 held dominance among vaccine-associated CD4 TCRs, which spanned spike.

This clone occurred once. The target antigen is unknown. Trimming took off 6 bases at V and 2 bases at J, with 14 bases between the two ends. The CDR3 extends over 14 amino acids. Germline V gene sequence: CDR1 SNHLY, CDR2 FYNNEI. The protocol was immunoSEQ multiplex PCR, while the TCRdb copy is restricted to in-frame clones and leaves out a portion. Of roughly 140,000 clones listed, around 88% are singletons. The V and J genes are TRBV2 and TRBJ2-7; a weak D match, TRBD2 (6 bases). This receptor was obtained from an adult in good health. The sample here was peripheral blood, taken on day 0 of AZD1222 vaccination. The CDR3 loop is CASSRDSDPYEQYF. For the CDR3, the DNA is TGTGCCAGCAGCCGGGACTCAGATCCCTACGAGCAGTACTTC.